The present T cell receptor beta chain was sequenced within a study of T-cell memory formation after mild COVID-19. One entry per CDR3 protein, called by TCRdb with MiXCR from the 5' RACE reads. In the table there are about 360,000 distinct CDR3 sequences, approximately 15% of which are singletons. The origin of this receptor is a man aged 18 to 30 who had mild COVID-19 (a few samples of this study predate the infection). Cell type and time point are not known. Sequencing was performed on PBMCs or a T cell subset sorted from them (not recorded which).

CDR3 coding DNA: TGTGCCAGCAGCGCATCAGGATTAGGATCACCCCTCCACTTT. This encodes CASSASGLGSPLHF. J is TRBJ1-6 and V is TRBV7-3; D is uncertain. The CDR3 totals 14 residues. V was clipped by 5 bases and J by 10 bases, with 15 bases between them. Germline values: CDR1 SGHTA, CDR2 FQGTGA.